The entry below gives a single TCR beta chain sequence along with its context. Germline CDR1 reads SGHTA; CDR2 reads FQGNSA. This CDR3 has 15 residues. Trimming removed 3 bases at V and 8 bases at J, with 16 bases between. Original methodology: Reference gene primer amplification yielded estimated nucleated cell counts. This table comes from immunoSEQ multiplex PCR, and its TCRdb copy is limited to in-frame clones, with some not included. Clone size and the V and J calls come from that table; the DNA yielded D and trimming. The repertoire holds some 270,000 clones, with over 75% as singletons. Cohort 3 donors counted as recovered after two negative PCRs, clearance, or resolved symptoms. This sample stems from a study of blood T cell repertoires in COVID-19. The wider study: Some COVID-19 samples were acute and others convalescent; all came from the United States, Italy and Spain.

V and J are TRBV7-2 and TRBJ1-4, with TRBD1 as a possible D gene (6 bases). The material sequenced was PBMCs or T cells enriched from blood (not recorded which). The sequence derives from a woman aged 25 to 45 who had recovered from COVID-19. The chain's CDR3 is CASSFRGRFVEKLFF. The CDR3 coding sequence is TGTGCCAGCAGCTTTAGGGGGAGATTCGTAGAAAAACTGTTTTTT.